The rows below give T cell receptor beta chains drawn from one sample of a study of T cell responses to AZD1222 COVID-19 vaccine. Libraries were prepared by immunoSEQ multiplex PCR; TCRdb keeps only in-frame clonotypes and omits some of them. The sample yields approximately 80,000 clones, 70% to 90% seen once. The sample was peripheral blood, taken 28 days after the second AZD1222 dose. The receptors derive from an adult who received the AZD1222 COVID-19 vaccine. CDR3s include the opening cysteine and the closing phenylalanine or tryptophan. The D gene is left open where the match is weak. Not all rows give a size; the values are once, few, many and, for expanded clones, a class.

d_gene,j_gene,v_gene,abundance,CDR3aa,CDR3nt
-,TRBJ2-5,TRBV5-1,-,CASSLGGTLTETQYF,TGCGCCAGCAGCTTGGGAGGGACTCTAACGGAGACCCAGTACTTC
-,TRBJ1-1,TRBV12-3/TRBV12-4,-,CASTLGSHTEAFF,TGTGCCAGCACCCTGGGGTCCCACACTGAAGCTTTCTTT
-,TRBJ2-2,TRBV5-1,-,CASSVDRSRTGELFF,TGCGCCAGCAGCGTTGACAGGAGTCGCACCGGGGAGCTGTTTTTT
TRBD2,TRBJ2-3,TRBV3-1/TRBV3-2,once,CASSHEGSGGSRRTDTQYF,TGTGCCAGCAGCCATGAGGGTAGCGGGGGGTCCCGACGCACAGATACGCAGTATTTT
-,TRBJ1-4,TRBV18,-,CASSPSTGNGEKLFF,TGTGCCAGCTCACCGTCCACAGGAAACGGTGAAAAACTGTTTTTT
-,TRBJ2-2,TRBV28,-,CASIPGTGELFF,TGTGCCAGCATACCAGGCACCGGGGAGCTGTTTTTT
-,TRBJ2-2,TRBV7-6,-,CASSLGPPRWTGELFF,TGTGCCAGCAGCTTGGGGCCTCCTAGGTGGACCGGGGAGCTGTTTTTT
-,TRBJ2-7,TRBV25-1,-,CASWSGGEQYF,TGTGCCAGCTGGTCAGGAGGCGAGCAGTACTTC
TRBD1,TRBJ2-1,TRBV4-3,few,CASSKGQGRYEQFF,TGCGCCAGCAGCAAAGGACAGGGGAGGTATGAGCAGTTCTTC
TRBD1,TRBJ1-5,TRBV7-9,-,CASSSAWTGGDNQPQHF,TGTGCCAGCAGCTCAGCCTGGACAGGGGGCGACAATCAGCCCCAGCATTTT
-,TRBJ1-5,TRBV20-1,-,CSASTGSGQPQHF,TGCAGTGCTAGTACGGGGTCGGGCCAGCCCCAGCATTTT
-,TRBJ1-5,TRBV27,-,CASSPIGAIKGQPQHF,TGTGCCAGCAGTCCCATCGGCGCCATCAAAGGCCAGCCCCAGCATTTT
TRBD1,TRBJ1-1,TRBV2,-,CASSEGVPGQVYRTEAFF,TGTGCCAGCAGTGAAGGAGTACCGGGACAGGTCTACCGGACTGAAGCTTTCTTT
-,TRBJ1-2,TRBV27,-,CASSPQTTAPYGYTF,TGTGCCAGCAGTCCCCAAACTACAGCGCCCTATGGCTACACCTTC
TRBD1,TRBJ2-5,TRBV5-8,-,CASSWTGYREETQYF,TGTGCCAGCAGCTGGACAGGGTACCGGGAAGAGACCCAGTACTTC
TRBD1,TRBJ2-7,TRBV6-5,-,CASKRTGQGSYEQYF,TGTGCCAGCAAGAGGACAGGGCAAGGTTCCTACGAGCAGTACTTC
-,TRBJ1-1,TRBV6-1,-,CASSEGQNTEAFF,TGTGCCAGCAGTGAGGGTCAGAACACTGAAGCTTTCTTT
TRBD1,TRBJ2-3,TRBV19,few,CASSIPGTGKDTQYF,TGTGCCAGTAGTATCCCCGGGACAGGGAAAGATACGCAGTATTTT
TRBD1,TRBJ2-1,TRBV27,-,CASSFRGQTYNEQFF,TGTGCCAGCAGTTTTAGGGGACAGACCTACAATGAGCAGTTCTTC
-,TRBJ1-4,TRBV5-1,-,CASSLDRGHFNEKLFF,TGCGCCAGCAGCTTGGATCGGGGACATTTTAATGAAAAACTGTTTTTT
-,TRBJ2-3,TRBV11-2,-,CASSLVRYTQYF,TGTGCCAGCAGCTTAGTTCGATATACGCAGTATTTT
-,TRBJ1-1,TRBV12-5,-,CASGSREDTEAFF,TGTGCTAGTGGTTCCCGAGAGGACACTGAAGCTTTCTTT
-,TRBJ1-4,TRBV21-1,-,CASRTARHEKLFF,TGTGCCAGCAGGACAGCGAGACATGAAAAACTGTTTTTT
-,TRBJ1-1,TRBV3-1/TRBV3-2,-,CASTGIFDTEAFF,TGTGCCAGTACAGGGATTTTTGACACTGAAGCTTTCTTT
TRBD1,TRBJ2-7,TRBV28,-,CASRPRGGRLPYEQYF,TGTGCCAGCAGACCACGAGGGGGCAGGCTTCCCTACGAGCAGTACTTC
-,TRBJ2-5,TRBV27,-,CASSLGETQYF,TGTGCCAGCAGTTTGGGGGAGACCCAGTACTTC
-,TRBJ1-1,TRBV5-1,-,CASSLSVAGAGEAFF,TGCGCCAGCAGCTTGAGCGTGGCAGGAGCGGGTGAAGCTTTCTTT
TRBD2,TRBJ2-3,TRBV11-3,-,CASSAAGTSTPDTQYF,TGTGCCAGCAGCGCCGCCGGGACTAGCACCCCAGATACGCAGTATTTT
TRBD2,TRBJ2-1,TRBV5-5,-,CASSGSLAGLGEQFF,TGTGCCAGCAGCGGATCACTAGCGGGCCTGGGTGAGCAGTTCTTC
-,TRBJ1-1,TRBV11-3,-,CASSPDSSNTEAFF,TGTGCCAGCAGCCCAGACAGTTCGAACACTGAAGCTTTCTTT
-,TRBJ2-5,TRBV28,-,CASSGPNQETQYF,TGTGCCAGCAGCGGGCCAAATCAAGAGACCCAGTACTTC
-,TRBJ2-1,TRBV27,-,CASSPPPGRQGANEQFF,TGTGCCAGCAGTCCCCCCCCTGGCAGACAAGGGGCGAATGAGCAGTTCTTC
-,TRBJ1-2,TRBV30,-,CAWSSSNPMGYTF,TGTGCCTGGAGTTCAAGCAACCCTATGGGCTACACCTTC
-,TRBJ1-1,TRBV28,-,CASSLSGEGAFF,TGTGCCAGCAGTTTATCCGGGGAGGGAGCTTTCTTT
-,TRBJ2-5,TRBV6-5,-,CASSPRDRETQYF,TGTGCCAGCAGTCCCAGGGATAGAGAGACCCAGTACTTC
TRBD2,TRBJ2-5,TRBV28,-,CASTLGREETQYF,TGTGCCAGCACCCTTGGGAGGGAAGAGACCCAGTACTTC
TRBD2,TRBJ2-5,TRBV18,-,CASSHGTSGTQETQYF,TGTGCCAGCTCGCACGGGACTAGCGGGACCCAAGAGACCCAGTACTTC
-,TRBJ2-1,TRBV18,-,CASSPGHGHNEQFF,TGTGCCAGCTCACCGGGACATGGGCACAATGAGCAGTTCTTC
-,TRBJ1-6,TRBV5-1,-,CASSYGSNSPLHF,TGCGCCAGCAGCTACGGATCCAATTCACCCCTCCACTTT
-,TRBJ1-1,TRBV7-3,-,CASSLKLGAITEAFF,TGTGCCAGCAGCTTAAAGCTGGGGGCGATCACTGAAGCTTTCTTT
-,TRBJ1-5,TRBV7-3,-,CASSLMGQDNQPQHF,TGTGCCAGCAGCTTAATGGGACAAGACAATCAGCCCCAGCATTTT
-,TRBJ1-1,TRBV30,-,CAWRRQDGAEAFF,TGTGCCTGGCGGCGCCAGGATGGGGCTGAAGCTTTCTTT
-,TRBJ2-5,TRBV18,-,CASSPDSQETQYF,TGTGCCAGCTCACCAGACAGCCAAGAGACCCAGTACTTC
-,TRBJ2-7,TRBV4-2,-,CASSSQGYEQYF,TGTGCCAGCAGCTCCCAGGGGTACGAGCAGTACTTC
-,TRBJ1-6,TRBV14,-,CASSPGGSSYNSPLHF,TGTGCCAGCAGCCCCGGGGGGAGCTCCTATAATTCACCCCTCCACTTT